This T cell receptor beta chain appears in the sequencing data of a study of T cells after yellow fever vaccination. As for the study in general: With SMART-Seq v4 Ultra Low Input, the fractions containing low cell numbers were prepared.

The CDR3 sequence is 13 residues long. Germline V gene sequence: CDR1 DFQATT, CDR2 SNEGSKA (reference sequence). Trimming removed 7 bases at V and 1 base at J, with 13 bases between. This clonotype appeared many times. By 5'RACE template switching, TCR cDNA was produced, with a universal primer site and UMIs added in the process. TCRdb passed the 5' RACE reads through MiXCR, listing each CDR3 protein once. The table lists about 210,000 distinct CDR3 sequences, roughly 3.3% of them singletons. The receptor was derived from a man younger than 35 who received the YFV17D yellow fever vaccine. The starting material was CD4+ T cells sorted from PBMCs, obtained 10 days after the yellow fever booster vaccination. This rearrangement joins TRBV20-1 to TRBJ1-2; D ambiguous. CDR3 amino acids: CSVSDTHNYGYTF. The CDR3 nucleotides are TGCAGTGTTTCGGATACACATAACTATGGCTACACCTTC.